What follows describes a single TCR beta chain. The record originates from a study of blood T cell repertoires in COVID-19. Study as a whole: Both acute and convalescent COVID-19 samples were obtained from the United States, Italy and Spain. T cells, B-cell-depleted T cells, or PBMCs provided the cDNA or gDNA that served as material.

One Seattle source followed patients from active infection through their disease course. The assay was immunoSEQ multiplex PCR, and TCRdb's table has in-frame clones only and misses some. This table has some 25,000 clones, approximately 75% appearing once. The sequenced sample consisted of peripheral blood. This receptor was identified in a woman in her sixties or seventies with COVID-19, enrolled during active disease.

The CDR3, as DNA: TGTGCCAGCAGTGCAGAATTAGGGGGACAACACGAGCAGTACTTC. Residues: CASSAELGGQHEQYF. This chain connects TRBV2 to TRBJ2-7, with a possible D match to TRBD1 (6 bases). V was pared by 4 bases and J by 5 bases, with 18 bases between. Germline lookup yields CDR1 SNHLY and CDR2 FYNNEI. The CDR3 extends over 15 amino acids. The variable domain in full, with the rest retrieved from reference TRBV2 and TRBJ2-7, is EPEVTQTPSHQVTQMGQEVILRCVPISNHLYFYWYRQILGQKVEFLVSFYNNEISEKSEIFDDQFSVERPDGSNFTLKIRSTKLEDSAMYFCASSAELGGQHEQYFGPGTRLTVT.